Detailed here is one TCR beta chain. The germline V and J ends were trimmed by 6 bases and 0 bases, with 8 bases remaining between them. CDR1 and CDR2 from the germline V gene are MNHEY and SVGAGI. CDR3 length: 13 residues. In terms of age and location, participants ranged from about 18 to 95 years and lived in roughly 22 US areas. Cohorts were based on clinical histories the participants reported. Original handling: Amplification of reference gene primers was used by the study to estimate nucleated cell counts. TCRdb's table, derived via immunoSEQ multiplex PCR, lists solely in-frame clones and lacks some. The V and J calls and the clone size are those of that table, but D and trimming were determined from the DNA. The sample lists about 180,000 clones, roughly 87% occurring once. This entry belongs to a study of blood T cell repertoires in COVID-19. About the research overall: Samples taken during acute and convalescent COVID-19 were collected in the United States, Italy and Spain.

V and J are TRBV6-5 and TRBJ1-2; D not certain. The sequence was obtained from a woman aged 35 to 49 with acute COVID-19. Sequencing input: PBMCs or T cells enriched from blood (not recorded which). CDR3 in DNA: TGTGCCAGCAGCCCCACGGCTAACTATGGCTACACCTTC. Translating it yields CASSPTANYGYTF.